Each of the 21 T cell receptor beta chains below was sequenced from the same sample in a study of blood T cell repertoires in COVID-19. Assay: immunoSEQ multiplex PCR; the TCRdb copy retains only in-frame clones and omits some. This sample carries approximately 31,000 clones, 85% of them seen once, and the ten largest clones take around 9%. The source material was peripheral blood. The source of these receptors is an elderly man with active COVID-19.

V and J are TRBV6-5 and TRBJ2-2; 11 bases match TRBD2. The CDR3 totals 16 residues. V lost 4 bases and J lost 4; bases outside the gene matches: 5. Germline V gene lookup returns CDR1 MNHEY and CDR2 SVGAGI. CDR3 amino acids: CASSFSGGVFTGELFF. The CDR3 region has the DNA TGTGCCAGCAGTTTTAGCGGGGGGGTGTTCACCGGGGAGCTGTTTTTT.

V gene TRBV2 combines with J gene TRBJ2-3, with D hard to call. V was shortened by 7 bases and J by 0 bases, with 14 bases between the two germline ends. Germline V CDR1 and CDR2: SNHLY, FYNNEI. The CDR3 totals 15 residues. DNA for the CDR3: TGTGCCAGCATGAACGAGATGACTAGCACAGATACGCAGTATTTT. Residues: CASMNEMTSTDTQYF.

CDR3 protein: CASSLVPGVHEQYF. The CDR3 DNA sequence: TGCGCCAGCAGCTTGGTTCCGGGGGTCCACGAGCAGTACTTC. J is TRBJ2-7 and V is TRBV5-1; weak D call: TRBD2 (6 bases). Germline V gives CDR1 SGHRS, CDR2 YFSETQ. This CDR3 is 14 amino acids long. The V and J ends lost 0 bases and 5 bases respectively, with 12 bases between them.

The rearrangement links TRBV10-3 to TRBJ2-5, with 10 bases matching TRBD2. V dropped 3 bases and J dropped 4; count of bases not matched to a gene: 8. The CDR3 is 16 residues long. Germline V gene sequence: CDR1 ENHRY, CDR2 SYGVKD. CDR3 bases: TGTGCCATCAGTGACGGAGCGGGGGGGGCCGCAGAGACCCAGTACTTC. Translating it yields CAISDGAGGAAETQYF.

This clone was seen once. The chain employs TRBV23-1 and TRBJ2-5, with 10 positions matching TRBD2. TRBV23-1 qualifies as an ORF whose function is uncertain. With 6 bases clipped from V and 5 bases from J, the junction kept 6 bases outside the gene matches. The CDR3 consists of 14 residues. The CDR3 DNA reads as TGCGCCAGCAGAACTAGCGGGGCCGTCGAGACCCAGTACTTC. This codes for CASRTSGAVETQYF.

This clone was detected once. J is TRBJ1-1 and V is TRBV19, with 7 bases fitting TRBD1. After removal of 6 bases from V and 10 bases from J, the junction contained 20 bases not matched to a gene. The CDR3 is made up of 16 amino acids. CDR1 and CDR2 (germline): LNHDA, SQIVND (reference sequence). Here the CDR3 reads CASSPERQGNWLGAFF. The CDR3 bases are TGTGCCAGTAGCCCGGAGAGACAGGGAAATTGGCTCGGAGCTTTCTTT.

In its sample, this clone was seen a few times. The genes are TRBV5-4 and TRBJ1-1; D is unclear. Between the trimmed V and J ends, which lost 3 bases and 4 bases, there was a span of 13 bases. This CDR3 region has 14 residues. CDR1 is SGHNT, CDR2 YYREEE, per germline (reference sequence). CDR3 DNA sequence: TGTGCCAGCAGCTCAAAGGACGGGAGCACTGAAGCTTTCTTT. It encodes CASSSKDGSTEAFF.

The rearrangement joins TRBV10-3 to TRBJ2-4; 7 bases line up with TRBD1. The V and J ends lost 8 bases and 2 bases, in that order; junction bases with no gene match: 3. This CDR3 is 13 amino acids long. CDR1 is ENHRY and CDR2 is SYGVKD in the germline V gene. CDR3 nucleotides: TGTGCCATCCAACAGGGGACCAAAAACATTCAGTACTTC. Translation gives CAIQQGTKNIQYF.

The CDR3 nucleotides are TGTGCCAGCAGCTCGGACAGCTCCTACGAGCAGTACTTC. It translates to CASSSDSSYEQYF. The chain couples TRBV5-4 to TRBJ2-7; D possibly corresponds to TRBD1 (6 bases). Germline V gene sequence: CDR1 SGHNT, CDR2 YYREEE (reference sequence). The CDR3 runs 13 residues. Trimming took off 3 bases at V and 0 bases at J, with 7 bases between the two ends. Full variable domain (rest looked up from reference TRBV5-4 and TRBJ2-7): ETGVTQSPTHLIKTRGQQVTLRCSSQSGHNTVSWYQQALGQGPQFIFQYYREEENGRGNFPPRFSGLQFPNYSSELNVNALELDDSALYLCASSSDSSYEQYFGPGTRLTVT.

This sequence joins TRBV7-2 and TRBJ2-7; TRBD1 is a possible D gene (5 bases). CDR3 size: 16 residues. Germline assignment: CDR1 SGHTA and CDR2 FQGNSA. Trimming took off 1 base at V and 0 bases at J, with 13 bases between the two ends. This CDR3 reads CASSLGLVQASYEQYF. The CDR3, as DNA: TGTGCCAGCAGCTTAGGTCTAGTACAGGCCTCCTACGAGCAGTACTTC.

The chain recombines TRBV9 with TRBJ2-2; 9 nucleotides agree with TRBD1. CDR1 is SGDLS, CDR2 YYNGEE, per germline. V trimming: 3 bases; J trimming: 5 bases; junction bases outside the gene matches: 5. The CDR3 contains 15 residues. In DNA, the CDR3 is TGTGCCAGCAGCGGAACAGGGGGCTGGACCGGGGAGCTGTTTTTT. Protein product: CASSGTGGWTGELFF.

The V gene is TRBV6-5, the J gene TRBJ1-1; D is ambiguous. The V and J ends lost 4 bases and 1 base respectively, with 7 bases between them. Germline assignment: CDR1 MNHEY and CDR2 SVGAGI. This CDR3 comprises 13 residues. The CDR3 DNA follows: TGTGCCAGCAGTTTTCGACAGAACACTGAAGCTTTCTTT. Protein sequence: CASSFRQNTEAFF.

This chain's CDR3 is CASSDGHLNYGYTF. CDR3 bases: TGTGCCAGCAGTGACGGACACCTCAACTATGGCTACACCTTC. The genes are TRBV2 and TRBJ1-2, with D possibly being TRBD1 (5 bases). This CDR3 contains 14 residues. Trimming took off 3 bases at V and 2 bases at J, with 10 bases between the two ends. Germline CDR1 reads SNHLY; CDR2 reads FYNNEI.

J is TRBJ1-1 and V is TRBV4-3; D might be TRBD1 (6 bases). The CDR3 extends over 15 amino acids. Germline CDR1 reads LGHNA; CDR2 reads YSLEER. V was trimmed by 4 bases and J by 5 bases, leaving 17 bases between them. Here the CDR3 DNA reads TGCGCCAGCAGCCTTATGCGGGGGGCCAGAACTGAAGCTTTCTTT. Protein product: CASSLMRGARTEAFF.

This rearrangement joins TRBV27 to TRBJ2-7, with D unclear. The CDR3 spans 13 residues. CDR1 and CDR2 (germline): MNHEY, SMNVEV (reference sequence). Trimming left V 5 bases short and J 0 bases short, with 8 bases between. CDR3 in amino acids: CASSTGSSYEQYF. CDR3 coding DNA: TGTGCCAGCAGTACGGGTAGCTCCTACGAGCAGTACTTC.

The chain joins TRBV6-1 to TRBJ1-1; TRBD1 is a possible D gene (5 bases). The CDR3 consists of 13 residues. V lost 0 bases and J lost 7, with 9 bases in between. CDR1 MNHNS and CDR2 SASEGT come from the germline V gene. Written as DNA, the CDR3 is TGTGCCAGCAGTGAAGCACGAGACAGTGAAGCTTTCTTT. Amino acids: CASSEARDSEAFF.

The rearrangement links TRBV3-1 (or the pseudogene TRBV3-2) to TRBJ1-1; maybe TRBD1 (6 bases). The CDR3 has 16 residues. Germline CDR1 LGHDT, CDR2 YNNKEL (reference sequence). With 1 base removed from V and 0 bases from J, the gap between germline ends came to 12 bases. This CDR3 reads CASSQARQVVNTEAFF. The CDR3 nucleotides read TGTGCCAGCAGCCAAGCCAGACAGGTTGTGAACACTGAAGCTTTCTTT.

V and J are TRBV28 and TRBJ1-1; no firm D call. Germline values: CDR1 MDHEN, CDR2 SYDVKM. The CDR3 runs 17 residues. Trimming took off 10 bases at V and 3 bases at J, with 27 bases between the two ends. The CDR3 loop reads CAISGARLHQRDTEAFF. Here the CDR3 DNA reads TGTGCCATCTCCGGCGCGCGGCTACACCAACGGGACACTGAAGCTTTCTTT.

This rearrangement joins TRBV4-3 to TRBJ1-6; 7 bases fit TRBD1. Trimming removed 0 bases from V and 8 bases from J; junction bases left unmatched: 4. The CDR3 is made up of 15 amino acids. Germline V gene data show CDR1 as LGHNA and CDR2 as YSLEER. The CDR3 reads CASSQDHRGDSPLHF. In DNA, the CDR3 is TGCGCCAGCAGCCAAGATCACAGGGGTGATTCACCCCTCCACTTT.

The chain links TRBV7-2 to TRBJ2-1; D is uncertain. The CDR3 is 12 residues long. Deletions cut 6 bases from V and 15 bases from J, with 18 bases between. From germline, CDR1 is SGHTA and CDR2 FQGNSA. CDR3 amino acids: CASSSLVPSWFF. CDR3 nucleotides: TGTGCCAGCAGTTCTCTAGTCCCATCTTGGTTCTTC.

V gene TRBV5-1 combines with J gene TRBJ1-2, with D unresolved. CDR1 is SGHRS and CDR2 is YFSETQ in the germline V gene. The ends were cut back, 3 bases at V and 2 bases at J, with 8 bases in the middle. The CDR3 runs to 13 residues. CDR3 coding DNA: TGCGCCAGCAGCTCCGGACTAAACTATGGCTACACCTTC. Amino acid sequence: CASSSGLNYGYTF.